Listed below are T cell receptor beta chains from one sample, sequenced in a study of blood T cell repertoires in COVID-19. Repertoires were generated with immunoSEQ multiplex PCR, while TCRdb's copy carries only in-frame clones and drops some. This sample carries around 200,000 clones, around 81% of them seen once, and the ten largest clones take 4.4%. The sequenced sample was peripheral blood. These receptors were obtained from a man aged 50 or older with active or convalescent COVID-19. The CDR3 runs from the conserved cysteine through the conserved F or W. The D gene is left open where the match is weak. Some rows have no size entry. The others give once, few or many, or a class for an expanded clone.

J gene	CDR3 length	clone size	D gene	V gene	CDR3 protein	CDR3 DNA
TRBJ2-3	15	.	TRBD2	TRBV6-5	CASRKTSGGTDTQYF	TGTGCCAGCAGGAAGACTAGCGGGGGCACAGATACGCAGTATTTT
TRBJ2-2	15	.	TRBD1	TRBV5-6	CASRIYRGDTGELFF	TGTGCCAGCAGGATATACAGGGGCGACACCGGGGAGCTGTTTTTT
TRBJ1-1	14	.	.	TRBV29-1	CSVRDDRINTEAFF	TGCAGCGTTAGAGACGACAGGATTAACACTGAAGCTTTCTTT
TRBJ1-5	15	few	.	TRBV28	CASSPFAYSNQPQHF	TGTGCCAGCAGTCCCTTTGCGTATAGCAATCAGCCCCAGCATTTT
TRBJ1-2	16	.	TRBD1	TRBV29-1	CSVEDWGRDRAYGYTF	TGCAGCGTTGAAGACTGGGGACGGGACAGGGCCTATGGCTACACCTTC
TRBJ2-6	15	.	.	TRBV27	CASSQTGTGANVLTF	TGTGCCAGCAGTCAAACAGGGACCGGGGCCAACGTCCTGACTTTC
TRBJ2-7	14	few	.	TRBV6-5	CASSKDGVLAVQYF	TGTGCCAGCAGTAAGGACGGGGTGCTCGCTGTGCAGTACTTC
TRBJ2-7	17	.	TRBD2	TRBV5-1	CASSLVPSGGKSYEQYF	TGCGCCAGCAGCTTGGTTCCTAGCGGGGGGAAATCCTACGAGCAGTACTTC
TRBJ2-2	17	.	.	TRBV4-1	CASSQGSVPANTGELFF	TGCGCCAGCAGCCAAGGTAGTGTCCCGGCGAACACCGGGGAGCTGTTTTTT
TRBJ2-2	15	.	.	TRBV18	CASSPGQTNTGELFF	TGTGCCAGCTCACCGGGGCAGACGAACACCGGGGAGCTGTTTTTT
TRBJ2-7	16	.	.	TRBV23-1	CASRRGGDPPSYEQYF	TGCGCCAGCCGAAGGGGGGGGGATCCCCCTTCCTACGAGCAGTACTTC
TRBJ1-1	14	few	TRBD1	TRBV6-5	CASSSRDRGPEAFF	TGTGCCAGCAGTTCGCGGGACAGGGGTCCTGAAGCTTTCTTT
TRBJ2-1	15	.	TRBD1	TRBV7-8	CASSLGGTGYNEQFF	TGTGCCAGCAGCTTAGGTGGGACAGGGTACAATGAGCAGTTCTTC
TRBJ1-6	15	.	TRBD1	TRBV28	CASSFRTGVYSPLHF	TGTGCCAGCAGTTTCCGGACAGGGGTATACTCACCCCTCCACTTT
TRBJ2-1	14	.	TRBD2	TRBV14	CASSQGTSNYEQFF	TGTGCCAGCAGCCAAGGGACTAGCAACTATGAGCAGTTCTTC
TRBJ1-1	16	.	.	TRBV5-6	CASSLPGHSANTEAFF	TGTGCCAGCAGCTTGCCCGGACACTCCGCGAACACTGAAGCTTTCTTT